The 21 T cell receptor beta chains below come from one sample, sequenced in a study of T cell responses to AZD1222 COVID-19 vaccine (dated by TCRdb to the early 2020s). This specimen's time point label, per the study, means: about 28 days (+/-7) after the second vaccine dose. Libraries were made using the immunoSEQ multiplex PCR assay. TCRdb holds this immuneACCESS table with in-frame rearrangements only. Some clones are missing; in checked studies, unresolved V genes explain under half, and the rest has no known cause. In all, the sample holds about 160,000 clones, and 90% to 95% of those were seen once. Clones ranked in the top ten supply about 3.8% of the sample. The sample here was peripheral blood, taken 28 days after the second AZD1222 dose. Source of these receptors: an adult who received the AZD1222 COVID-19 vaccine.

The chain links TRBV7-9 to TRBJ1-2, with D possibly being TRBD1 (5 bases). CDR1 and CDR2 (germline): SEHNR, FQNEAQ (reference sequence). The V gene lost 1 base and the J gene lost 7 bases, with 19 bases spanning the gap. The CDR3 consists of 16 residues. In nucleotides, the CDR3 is TGTGCCAGCAGCTTAGGAAAGTTTGGTGCAGGGAGTGGCTACACCTTC. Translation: CASSLGKFGAGSGYTF.

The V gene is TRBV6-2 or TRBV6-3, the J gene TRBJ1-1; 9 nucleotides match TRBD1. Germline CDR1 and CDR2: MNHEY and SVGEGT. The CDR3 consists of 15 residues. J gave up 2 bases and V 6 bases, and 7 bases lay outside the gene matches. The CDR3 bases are TGTGCCAGCAGCCCCCGGGGACAGGGAAACACTGAAGCTTTCTTT. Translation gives CASSPRGQGNTEAFF.

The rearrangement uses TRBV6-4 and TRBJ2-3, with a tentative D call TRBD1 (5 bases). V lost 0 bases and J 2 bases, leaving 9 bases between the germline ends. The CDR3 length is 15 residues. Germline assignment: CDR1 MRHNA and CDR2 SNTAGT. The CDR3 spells CASSDSQGHTDTQYF. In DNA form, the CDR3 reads TGTGCCAGCAGTGACTCTCAGGGTCACACAGATACGCAGTATTTT.

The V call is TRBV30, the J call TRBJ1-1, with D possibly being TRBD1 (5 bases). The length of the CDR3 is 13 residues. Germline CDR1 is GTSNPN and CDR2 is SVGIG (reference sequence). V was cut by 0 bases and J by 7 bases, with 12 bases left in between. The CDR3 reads CAWSVDRGNEAFF. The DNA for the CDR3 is TGTGCCTGGAGTGTGGACCGGGGGAATGAAGCTTTCTTT.

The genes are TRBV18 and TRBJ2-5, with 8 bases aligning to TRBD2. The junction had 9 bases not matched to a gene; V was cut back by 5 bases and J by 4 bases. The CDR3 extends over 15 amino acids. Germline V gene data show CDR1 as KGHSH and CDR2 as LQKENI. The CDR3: CASSSSGRGGETQYF. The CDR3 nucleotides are TGTGCCAGCTCATCCAGCGGGAGAGGAGGAGAGACCCAGTACTTC.

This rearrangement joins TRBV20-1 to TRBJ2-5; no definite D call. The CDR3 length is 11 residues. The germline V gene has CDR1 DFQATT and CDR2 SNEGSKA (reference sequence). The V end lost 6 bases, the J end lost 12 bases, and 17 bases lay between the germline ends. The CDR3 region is CSAIRQHLKYF. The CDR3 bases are TGCAGTGCCATAAGGCAGCACCTCAAGTACTTC.

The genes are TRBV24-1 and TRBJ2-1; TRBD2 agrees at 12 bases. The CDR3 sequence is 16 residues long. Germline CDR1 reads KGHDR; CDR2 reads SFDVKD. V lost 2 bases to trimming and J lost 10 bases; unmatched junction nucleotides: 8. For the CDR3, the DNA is TGTGCCACCAGTGATTCTAGCGGGAGGGCCACGGAAGAGCAGTTCTTC. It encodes CATSDSSGRATEEQFF.

CDR3 sequence (DNA): TGTGCCAGCAGCCAACTAAGTAGCGGGAGGGTCTACGAGCAGTACTTC. Protein: CASSQLSSGRVYEQYF. The chain combines TRBV3-1 (or the pseudogene TRBV3-2) with TRBJ2-7; 11 nucleotides agree with TRBD2. Looked up from germline, CDR1 is LGHDT and CDR2 is YNNKEL (reference sequence). CDR3 length: 16 residues. The J segment lost 3 bases and the V segment lost 2 bases, leaving 6 bases of the junction unmatched.

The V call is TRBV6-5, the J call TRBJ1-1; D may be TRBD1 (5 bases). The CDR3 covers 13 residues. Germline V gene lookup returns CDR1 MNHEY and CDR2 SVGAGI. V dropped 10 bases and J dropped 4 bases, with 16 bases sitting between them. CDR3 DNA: TGTGCCAACAGGCCGGGCAGGCCCACTGAAGCTTTCTTT. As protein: CANRPGRPTEAFF.

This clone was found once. The DNA for the CDR3 is TGTGCCAGCAGCTTAGGGACAGATGGCTACGAGCAGTACTTC. This gives the protein CASSLGTDGYEQYF. V usage is TRBV7-3 and J usage is TRBJ2-7; 7 bases are shared with TRBD1. Trimming cost V 2 bases and J 3 bases; bases outside gene matches: 4. This CDR3 has 14 amino acids. Germline V lookup: CDR1 SGHTA, CDR2 FQGTGA.

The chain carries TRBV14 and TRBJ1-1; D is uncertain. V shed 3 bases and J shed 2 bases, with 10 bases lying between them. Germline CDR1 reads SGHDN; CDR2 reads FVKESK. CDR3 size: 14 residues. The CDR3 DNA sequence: TGTGCCAGCAGCCAGAGGGAATTAAACACTGAAGCTTTCTTT. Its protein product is CASSQRELNTEAFF. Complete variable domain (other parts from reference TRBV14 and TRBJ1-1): EAGVTQFPSHSVIEKGQTVTLRCDPISGHDNLYWYRRVMGKEIKFLLHFVKESKQDESGMPNNRFLAERTGGTYSTLKVQPAELEDSGVYFCASSQRELNTEAFFGQGTRLTVV.

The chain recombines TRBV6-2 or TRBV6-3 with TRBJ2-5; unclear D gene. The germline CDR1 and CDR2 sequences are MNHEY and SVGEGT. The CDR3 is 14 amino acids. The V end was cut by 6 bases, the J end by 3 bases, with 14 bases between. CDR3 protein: CASSQLVAKETQYF. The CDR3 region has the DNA TGTGCCAGCAGCCAATTGGTCGCTAAAGAGACCCAGTACTTC.

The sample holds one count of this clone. CDR3 sequence: CASSYGTSGGHSYNEQFF. CDR3 nucleotide sequence: TGTGCCAGCAGTTACGGGACTAGCGGGGGTCACTCCTACAATGAGCAGTTCTTC. The chain is built from TRBV27 and TRBJ2-1; 14 nucleotides match TRBD2. The CDR3 totals 18 residues. Per the germline V gene, CDR1 is MNHEY and CDR2 is SMNVEV (reference sequence). J lost 0 bases, V lost 4 bases, and 5 bases had no gene match.

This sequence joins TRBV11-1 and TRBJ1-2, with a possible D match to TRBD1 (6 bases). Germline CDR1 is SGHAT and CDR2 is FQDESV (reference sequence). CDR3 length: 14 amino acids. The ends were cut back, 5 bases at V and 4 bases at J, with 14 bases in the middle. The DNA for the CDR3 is TGTGCCAGCAGCCCCCTATTGGACAGCTATGGCTACACCTTC. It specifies CASSPLLDSYGYTF.

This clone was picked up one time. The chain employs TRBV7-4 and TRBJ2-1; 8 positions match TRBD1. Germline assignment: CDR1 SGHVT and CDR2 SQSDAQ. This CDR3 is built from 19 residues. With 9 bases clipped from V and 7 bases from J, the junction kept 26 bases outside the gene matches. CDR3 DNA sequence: TGTGCCAGGGCACCCCGGGTCCTCTACAGGGGGGCATGTAGGAATGAGCAGTTCTTC. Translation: CARAPRVLYRGACRNEQFF.

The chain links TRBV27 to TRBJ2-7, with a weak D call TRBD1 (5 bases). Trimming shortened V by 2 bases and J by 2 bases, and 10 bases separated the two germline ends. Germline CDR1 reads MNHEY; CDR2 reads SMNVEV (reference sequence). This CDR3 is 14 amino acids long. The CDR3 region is CASSLGRGPYEQYF. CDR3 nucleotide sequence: TGTGCCAGCAGTTTAGGTAGGGGCCCCTACGAGCAGTACTTC.

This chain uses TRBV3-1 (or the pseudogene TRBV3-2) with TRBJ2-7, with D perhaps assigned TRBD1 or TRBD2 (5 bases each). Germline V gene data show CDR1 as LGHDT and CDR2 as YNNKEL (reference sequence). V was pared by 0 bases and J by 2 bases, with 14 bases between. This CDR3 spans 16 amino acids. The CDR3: CASSQDPGRGTYEQYF. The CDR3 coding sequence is TGTGCCAGCAGCCAAGACCCCGGACGGGGCACCTACGAGCAGTACTTC.

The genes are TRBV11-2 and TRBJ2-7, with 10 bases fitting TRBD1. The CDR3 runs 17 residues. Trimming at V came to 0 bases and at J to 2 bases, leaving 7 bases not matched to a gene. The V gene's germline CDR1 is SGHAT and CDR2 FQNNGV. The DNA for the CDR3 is TGTGCCAGCAGCTTAGACCACCCCGGGACAGGGGCCTACGAGCAGTACTTC. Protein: CASSLDHPGTGAYEQYF.

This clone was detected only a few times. The CDR3 region has the DNA TGTGCCAGCAGCTCTAACAGGGGGACTGAAGCTTTCTTT. Protein: CASSSNRGTEAFF. The chain links TRBV5-6 to TRBJ1-1; TRBD1 aligns across 8 bases. V was clipped by 3 bases and J by 5 bases; unmatched bases: 3. Germline V gene data show CDR1 as SGHDT and CDR2 as YYEEEE. The CDR3 sequence is 13 residues long.

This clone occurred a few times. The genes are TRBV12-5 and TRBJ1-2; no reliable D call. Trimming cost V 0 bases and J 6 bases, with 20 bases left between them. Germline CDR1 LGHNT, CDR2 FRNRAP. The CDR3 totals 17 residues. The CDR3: CASGLVENLQVLHGYTF. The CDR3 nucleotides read TGTGCTAGTGGTTTGGTAGAAAATCTACAAGTATTACATGGCTACACCTTC. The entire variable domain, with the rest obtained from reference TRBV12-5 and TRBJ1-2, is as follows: DARVTQTPRHKVTEMGQEVTMRCQPILGHNTVFWYRQTMMQGLELLAYFRNRAPLDDSGMPKDRFSAEMPDATLATLKIQPSEPRDSAVYFCASGLVENLQVLHGYTFGSGTRLTVV.

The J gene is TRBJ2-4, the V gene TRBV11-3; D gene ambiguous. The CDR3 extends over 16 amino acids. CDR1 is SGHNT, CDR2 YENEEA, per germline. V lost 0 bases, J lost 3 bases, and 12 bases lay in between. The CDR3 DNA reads TGTGCCAGCAGCTTAGAAAGGAAATGGGTCAAAAACATTCAGTACTTC. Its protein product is CASSLERKWVKNIQYF.